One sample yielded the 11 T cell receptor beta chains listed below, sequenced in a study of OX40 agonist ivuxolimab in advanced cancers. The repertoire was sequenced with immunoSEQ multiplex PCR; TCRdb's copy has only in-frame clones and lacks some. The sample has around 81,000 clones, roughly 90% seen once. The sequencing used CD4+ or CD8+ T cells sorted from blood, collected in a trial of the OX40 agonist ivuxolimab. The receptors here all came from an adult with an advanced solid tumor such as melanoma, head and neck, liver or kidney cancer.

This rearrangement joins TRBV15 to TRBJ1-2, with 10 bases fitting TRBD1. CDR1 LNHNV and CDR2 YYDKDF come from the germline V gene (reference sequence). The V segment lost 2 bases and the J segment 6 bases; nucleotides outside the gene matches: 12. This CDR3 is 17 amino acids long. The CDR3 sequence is CATSRPADRGRPNGYTF. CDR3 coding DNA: TGTGCCACCAGCAGACCAGCAGACAGGGGGCGACCCAATGGCTACACCTTC.

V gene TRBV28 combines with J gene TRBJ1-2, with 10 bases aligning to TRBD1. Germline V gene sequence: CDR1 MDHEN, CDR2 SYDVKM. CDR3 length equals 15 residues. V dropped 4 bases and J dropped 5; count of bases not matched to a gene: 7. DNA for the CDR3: TGTGCCAGCAGTTCACCCGGGACAGGGGAATATGGCTACACCTTC. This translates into CASSSPGTGEYGYTF.

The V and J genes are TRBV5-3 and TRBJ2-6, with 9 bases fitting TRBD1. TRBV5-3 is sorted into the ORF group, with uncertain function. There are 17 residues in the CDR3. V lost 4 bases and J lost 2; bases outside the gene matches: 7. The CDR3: CARSLGQGCPGANVLTF. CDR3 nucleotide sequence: TGTGCCAGAAGCCTGGGACAGGGTTGTCCTGGGGCCAACGTCCTGACTTTC.

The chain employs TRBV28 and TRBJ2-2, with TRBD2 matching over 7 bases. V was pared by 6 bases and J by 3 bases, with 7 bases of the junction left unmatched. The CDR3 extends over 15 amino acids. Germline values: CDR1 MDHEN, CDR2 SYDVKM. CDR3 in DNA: TGTGCCAGCAGGCCGGGGGGACCTCACACCGGGGAGCTGTTTTTT. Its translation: CASRPGGPHTGELFF.

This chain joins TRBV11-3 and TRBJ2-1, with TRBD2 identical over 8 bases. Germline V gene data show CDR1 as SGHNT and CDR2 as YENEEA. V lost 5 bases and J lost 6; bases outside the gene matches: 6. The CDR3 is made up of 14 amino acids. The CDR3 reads CASSQSGRTNEQFF. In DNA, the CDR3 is TGTGCCAGCAGCCAAAGCGGGAGAACCAATGAGCAGTTCTTC.

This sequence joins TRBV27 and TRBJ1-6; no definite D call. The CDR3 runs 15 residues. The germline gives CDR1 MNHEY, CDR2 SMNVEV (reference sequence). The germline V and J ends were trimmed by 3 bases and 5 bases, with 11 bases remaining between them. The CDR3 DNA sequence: TGTGCCAGCAGTTTCCGAGTAAACAATAATTCACCCCTCCACTTT. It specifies CASSFRVNNNSPLHF.

The CDR3 reads CASSIDPGLAGSQFF. CDR3 bases: TGTGCCAGTAGTATAGATCCGGGACTAGCGGGGTCCCAGTTCTTC. This chain links TRBV19 with TRBJ2-1; 13 bases line up with TRBD2. Germline lookup yields CDR1 LNHDA and CDR2 SQIVND (reference sequence). The CDR3 loop spans 15 amino acids. Trimming removed 0 bases from V and 13 bases from J; junction bases left unmatched: 6.

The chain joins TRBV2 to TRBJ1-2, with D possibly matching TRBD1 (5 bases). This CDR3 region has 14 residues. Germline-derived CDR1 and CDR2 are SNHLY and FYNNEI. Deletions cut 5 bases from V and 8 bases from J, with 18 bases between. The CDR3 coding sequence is TGTGCCAGCAGTAGTGAAGGGGCACGGGGGGGCTACACCTTC. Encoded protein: CASSSEGARGGYTF.

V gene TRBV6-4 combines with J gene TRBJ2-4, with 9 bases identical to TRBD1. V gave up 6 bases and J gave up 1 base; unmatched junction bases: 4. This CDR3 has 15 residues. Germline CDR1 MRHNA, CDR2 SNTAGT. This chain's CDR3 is CASSEDRGAKNIQYF. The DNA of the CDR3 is TGTGCCAGCAGCGAGGACAGGGGTGCCAAAAACATTCAGTACTTC.

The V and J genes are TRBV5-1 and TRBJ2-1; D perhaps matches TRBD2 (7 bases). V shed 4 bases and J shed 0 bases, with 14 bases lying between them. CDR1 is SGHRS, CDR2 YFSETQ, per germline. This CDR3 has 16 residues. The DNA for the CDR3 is TGCGCCAGCAGCACCTGGGGAGGGGGCTCCTACAATGAGCAGTTCTTC. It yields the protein CASSTWGGGSYNEQFF.

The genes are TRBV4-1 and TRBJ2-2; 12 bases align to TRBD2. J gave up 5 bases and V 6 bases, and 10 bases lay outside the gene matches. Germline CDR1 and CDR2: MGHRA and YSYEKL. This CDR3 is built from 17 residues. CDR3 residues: CASRRNLAGGDTGELFF. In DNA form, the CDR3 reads TGCGCCAGCAGAAGAAATCTAGCGGGAGGGGATACCGGGGAGCTGTTTTTT.